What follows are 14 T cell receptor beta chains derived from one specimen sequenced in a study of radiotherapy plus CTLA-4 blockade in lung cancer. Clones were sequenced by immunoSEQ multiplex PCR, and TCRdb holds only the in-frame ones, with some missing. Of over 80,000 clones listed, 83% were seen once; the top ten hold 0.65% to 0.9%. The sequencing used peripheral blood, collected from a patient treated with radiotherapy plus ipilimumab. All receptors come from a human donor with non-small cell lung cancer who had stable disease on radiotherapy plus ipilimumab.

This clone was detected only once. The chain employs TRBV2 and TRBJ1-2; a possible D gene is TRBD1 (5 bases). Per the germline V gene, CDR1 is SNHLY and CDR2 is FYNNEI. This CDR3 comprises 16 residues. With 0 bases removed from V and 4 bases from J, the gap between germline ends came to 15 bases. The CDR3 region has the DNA TGTGCCAGCAGTGAAGCAATCGGGGGAAAGTCCTATGGCTACACCTTC. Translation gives CASSEAIGGKSYGYTF.

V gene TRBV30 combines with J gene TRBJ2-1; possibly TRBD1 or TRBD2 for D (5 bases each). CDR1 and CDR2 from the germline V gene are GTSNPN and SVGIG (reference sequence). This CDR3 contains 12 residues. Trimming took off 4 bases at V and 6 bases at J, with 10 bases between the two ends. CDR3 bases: TGTGCCTGGACAGGGAGCGTCAATGAGCAGTTCTTC. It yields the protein CAWTGSVNEQFF.

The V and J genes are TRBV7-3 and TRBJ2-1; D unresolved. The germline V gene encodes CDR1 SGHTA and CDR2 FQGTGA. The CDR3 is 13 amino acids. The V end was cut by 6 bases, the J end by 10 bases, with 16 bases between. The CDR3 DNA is TGTGCCAGCAGTCAAAGGACGGGCAAGGAGCAGTTCTTC. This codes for CASSQRTGKEQFF.

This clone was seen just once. The CDR3 spells CASSLRGSTQYF. CDR3 sequence (DNA): TGTGCCAGCAGTCTCAGGGGATCGACCCAGTACTTC. The chain uses TRBV28 and TRBJ2-5; tentative D call: TRBD1 (6 bases). The CDR3 runs 12 residues. Germline V gene data show CDR1 as MDHEN and CDR2 as SYDVKM. Trimming removed 5 bases at V and 7 bases at J, with 11 bases between.

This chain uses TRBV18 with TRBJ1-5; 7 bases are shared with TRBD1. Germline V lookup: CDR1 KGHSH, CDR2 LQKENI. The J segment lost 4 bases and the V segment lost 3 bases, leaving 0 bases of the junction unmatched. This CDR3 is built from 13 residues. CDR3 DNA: TGTGCCAGCTCACCGGGACAGAATCAGCCCCAGCATTTT. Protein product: CASSPGQNQPQHF.

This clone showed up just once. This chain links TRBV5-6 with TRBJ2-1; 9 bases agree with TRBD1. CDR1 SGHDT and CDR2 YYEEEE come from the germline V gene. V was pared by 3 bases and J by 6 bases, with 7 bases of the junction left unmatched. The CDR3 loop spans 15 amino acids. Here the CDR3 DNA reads TGTGCCAGCAGCTCGGGACAGGGCGGGAGCAATGAGCAGTTCTTC. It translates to CASSSGQGGSNEQFF.

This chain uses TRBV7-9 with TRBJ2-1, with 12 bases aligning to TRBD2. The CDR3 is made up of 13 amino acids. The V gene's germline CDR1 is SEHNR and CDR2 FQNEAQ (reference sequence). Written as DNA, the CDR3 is TGTGCGACGGGACTAGCGGGCTACAATGAGCAGTTCTTC. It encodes CATGLAGYNEQFF.

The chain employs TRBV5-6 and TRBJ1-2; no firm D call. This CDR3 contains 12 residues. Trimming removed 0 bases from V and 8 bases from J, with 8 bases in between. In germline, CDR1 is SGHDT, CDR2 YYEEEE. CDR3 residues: CASSLADRGYTF. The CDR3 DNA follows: TGTGCCAGCAGCTTGGCGGACCGAGGCTACACCTTC.

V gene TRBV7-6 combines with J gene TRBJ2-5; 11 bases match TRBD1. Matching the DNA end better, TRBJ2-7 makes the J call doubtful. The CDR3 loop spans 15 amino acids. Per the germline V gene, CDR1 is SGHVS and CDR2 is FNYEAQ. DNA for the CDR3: TGTGCCAGCAGCGTAGGGGGGACAGGGGGCTACGAGCAGTACTTC. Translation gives CASSVGGTGGYEQYF.

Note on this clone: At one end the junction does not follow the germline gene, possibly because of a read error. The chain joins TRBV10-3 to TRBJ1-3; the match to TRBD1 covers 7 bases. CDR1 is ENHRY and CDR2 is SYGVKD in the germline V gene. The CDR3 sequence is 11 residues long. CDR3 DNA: TGTGCCATCAGAGACCGGGACAGACTCACCTTT. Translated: CAIRDRDRLTF.

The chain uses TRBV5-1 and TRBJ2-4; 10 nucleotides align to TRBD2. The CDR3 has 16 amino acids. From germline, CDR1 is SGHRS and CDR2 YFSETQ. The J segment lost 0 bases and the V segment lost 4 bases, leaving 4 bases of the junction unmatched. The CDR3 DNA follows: TGCGCCAGCAGCAACATAGCGGGGGGAGCCAAAAACATTCAGTACTTC. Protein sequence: CASSNIAGGAKNIQYF.

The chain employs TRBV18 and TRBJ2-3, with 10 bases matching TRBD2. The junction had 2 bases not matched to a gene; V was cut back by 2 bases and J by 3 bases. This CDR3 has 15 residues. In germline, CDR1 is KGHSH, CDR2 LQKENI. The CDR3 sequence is CASSPTLAGTDTQYF. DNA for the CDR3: TGTGCCAGCTCACCAACACTAGCGGGAACAGATACGCAGTATTTT.

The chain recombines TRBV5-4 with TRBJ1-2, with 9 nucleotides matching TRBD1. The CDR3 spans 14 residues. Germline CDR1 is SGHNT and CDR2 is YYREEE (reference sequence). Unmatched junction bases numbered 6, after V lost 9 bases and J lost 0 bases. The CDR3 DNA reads TGTGCCATCTATGGGACAGGGTCTAACTATGGCTACACCTTC. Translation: CAIYGTGSNYGYTF.

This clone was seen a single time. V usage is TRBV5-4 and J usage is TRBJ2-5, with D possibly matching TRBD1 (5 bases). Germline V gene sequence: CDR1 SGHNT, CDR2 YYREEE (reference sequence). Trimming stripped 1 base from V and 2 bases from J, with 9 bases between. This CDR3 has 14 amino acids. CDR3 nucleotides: TGTGCCAGCAGCTTGTTACAGGCGCAAGAGACCCAGTACTTC. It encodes CASSLLQAQETQYF.